This T cell receptor (beta chain) was identified during a study of blood T cell repertoires in COVID-19. Overall study: In each case, the material was cDNA or gDNA derived from T cells, B-cell-depleted T cells, or PBMCs.

Sequencing used immunoSEQ multiplex PCR; TCRdb keeps in-frame clones, though not all of them. This table has approximately 170,000 clones, roughly 91% appearing once. The ends were cut back, 2 bases at V and 3 bases at J, with 15 bases in the middle. The CDR3 is made up of 15 amino acids. Germline V lookup: CDR1 SGHDT, CDR2 YYEEEE. Seattle patients were enrolled while actively infected and followed longitudinally. This TCR derives from a man between 18 and 35 years old with COVID-19, enrolled during active disease. The sequenced material came from peripheral blood. V and J are TRBV5-6 and TRBJ2-7; D is unresolved. CDR3 residues: CASSFPGEERYEQYF. The DNA for the CDR3 is TGTGCCAGCAGCTTCCCCGGCGAGGAGCGCTACGAGCAGTACTTC.